Included here is one T cell receptor (beta chain) sequence, with context. Profiled with immunoSEQ multiplex PCR; TCRdb holds only in-frame clones, not every one. The sample contains fewer than 300,000 clones, 88% of which appear only once. This specimen belongs to a study of blood T cell repertoires in COVID-19. Germline CDR1 and CDR2: MGHRA and YSYEKL. V dropped 2 bases and J dropped 3; count of bases not matched to a gene: 3. The CDR3 runs to 15 residues. The specimen was peripheral blood. The TCR originated in a man in his 60s who had recovered from COVID-19. The chain couples TRBV4-1 to TRBJ1-1; 10 bases match TRBD1. The CDR3 nucleotides read TGCGCCAGCAGCCAAAAAGGACAGGGGGACACTGAAGCTTTCTTT. It encodes CASSQKGQGDTEAFF.